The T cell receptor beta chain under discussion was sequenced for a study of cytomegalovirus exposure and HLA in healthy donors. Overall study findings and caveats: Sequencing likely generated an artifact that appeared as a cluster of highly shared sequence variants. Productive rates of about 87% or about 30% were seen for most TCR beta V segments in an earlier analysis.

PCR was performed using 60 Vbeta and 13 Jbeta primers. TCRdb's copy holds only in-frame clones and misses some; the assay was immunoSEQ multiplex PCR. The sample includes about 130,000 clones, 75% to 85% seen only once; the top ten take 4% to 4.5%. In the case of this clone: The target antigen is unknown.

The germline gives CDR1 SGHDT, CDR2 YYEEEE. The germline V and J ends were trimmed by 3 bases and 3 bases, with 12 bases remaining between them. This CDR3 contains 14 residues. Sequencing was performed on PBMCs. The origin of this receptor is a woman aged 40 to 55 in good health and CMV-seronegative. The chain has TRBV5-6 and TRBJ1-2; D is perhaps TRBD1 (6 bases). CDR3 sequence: CASSSVGADYGYTF. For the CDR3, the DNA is TGTGCCAGCAGCTCGGTGGGGGCAGACTATGGCTACACCTTC.